The 20 T cell receptor beta chains below were found in one sample sequenced in a study of blood T cell repertoires in COVID-19. Sequencing was performed with immunoSEQ multiplex PCR; in TCRdb, only in-frame clones are kept and a portion is missing. Found here are about 28,000 clones, roughly 87% of them singletons; the top ten hold over 5%. Sequencing was performed on peripheral blood. Receptors originate from a man in his 60s with active COVID-19.

The V gene is TRBV27, the J gene TRBJ2-7; 11 bases map to TRBD2. This CDR3 spans 16 amino acids. Germline CDR1 and CDR2: MNHEY and SMNVEV (reference sequence). V gave up 6 bases and J gave up 6 bases; unmatched junction bases: 13. The CDR3 bases are TGTGCCAGCAGCCCCACCACTAGCGGGGGTTATGGCGAGCAGTACTTC. Translating gives CASSPTTSGGYGEQYF.

The rearrangement joins TRBV6-5 to TRBJ2-5, with 9 nucleotides matching TRBD1. V lost 8 bases to trimming and J lost 5 bases; unmatched junction nucleotides: 12. This CDR3 is 15 amino acids long. Germline V lookup: CDR1 MNHEY, CDR2 SVGAGI. The CDR3 nucleotides read TGTGCCAGCTTTACAGGGGGCGGAAGGAAGGAGACCCAGTACTTC. Amino acid sequence: CASFTGGGRKETQYF.

This clone was counted once. The chain has TRBV14 and TRBJ2-1; D call uncertain. Germline-derived CDR1 and CDR2 are SGHDN and FVKESK. This CDR3 region has 12 residues. Trimming cost V 5 bases and J 4 bases, with 6 bases left between them. CDR3 loop: CASSDTYNEQFF. The DNA for the CDR3 is TGTGCCAGCAGCGACACATACAATGAGCAGTTCTTC.

The gene calls are TRBV2 and TRBJ2-2; 15 bases are shared with TRBD2. This CDR3 is built from 15 residues. V was pared by 9 bases and J by 3 bases, with 2 bases of the junction left unmatched. Germline values: CDR1 SNHLY, CDR2 FYNNEI. CDR3: CARGTSGGYTGELFF. The DNA of the CDR3 is TGTGCCAGGGGGACTAGCGGGGGGTACACCGGGGAGCTGTTTTTT.

This clone was counted between two and nine times. CDR3 in amino acids: CASSRDRGSSPLHF. Written as DNA, the CDR3 is TGTGCCAGCAGCCGCGACAGGGGCTCTTCACCCCTCCACTTT. The chain joins TRBV7-9 to TRBJ1-6; 8 bases agree with TRBD1. This CDR3 spans 14 amino acids. Unmatched junction bases numbered 6, after V lost 5 bases and J lost 9 bases. CDR1 is SEHNR, CDR2 FQNEAQ, per germline (reference sequence).

The chain couples TRBV5-1 to TRBJ1-2, with TRBD1 matching 9 bases. J was trimmed by 6 bases and V by 2 bases; bases with no gene match: 2. The CDR3 extends over 13 amino acids. Germline loops: CDR1 SGHRS, CDR2 YFSETQ. In DNA form, the CDR3 reads TGCGCCAGCAGCTTAACAGGGGGCGATGGCTACACCTTC. It encodes CASSLTGGDGYTF.

The V and J genes are TRBV5-1 and TRBJ1-4; tentative D call: TRBD1 (6 bases). The V gene lost 0 bases and the J gene lost 3 bases, with 12 bases spanning the gap. The CDR3 consists of 16 residues. Germline loops: CDR1 SGHRS, CDR2 YFSETQ. CDR3 protein: CASSLGPQGSNEKLFF. In DNA, the CDR3 is TGCGCCAGCAGCTTGGGACCACAGGGATCTAATGAAAAACTGTTTTTT.

The chain recombines TRBV6-6 with TRBJ1-3, with TRBD1 matching 8 bases. This CDR3 contains 15 residues. Trimming cost V 7 bases and J 2 bases; bases outside gene matches: 7. Germline V gene sequence: CDR1 MNHNY, CDR2 SVGAGI (reference sequence). The CDR3 reads CASTYQGAAGNTIYF. In nucleotides, the CDR3 is TGTGCCAGCACCTACCAGGGGGCGGCTGGAAACACCATATATTTT.

The chain links TRBV6-5 to TRBJ1-2; 10 bases are shared with TRBD1. The CDR3 runs to 15 residues. Trimming at V came to 5 bases and at J to 10 bases, leaving 13 bases not matched to a gene. Germline V gene lookup returns CDR1 MNHEY and CDR2 SVGAGI. This CDR3 is CASSRIPTGQGNYTF. The CDR3, as DNA: TGTGCCAGCAGTCGAATTCCTACGGGACAGGGGAACTACACCTTC.

The chain couples TRBV28 to TRBJ2-4, with D perhaps TRBD1 (6 bases). The CDR3 sequence is 15 residues long. Germline lookup yields CDR1 MDHEN and CDR2 SYDVKM. The ends were cut back, 2 bases at V and 0 bases at J, with 8 bases in the middle. For the CDR3, the DNA is TGTGCCAGCAGTTTACCAGGGGTAGCCAAAAACATTCAGTACTTC. This encodes CASSLPGVAKNIQYF. The full variable domain, in which reference TRBV28 and TRBJ2-4 provide the parts outside the CDR3, is DVKVTQSSRYLVKRTGEKVFLECVQDMDHENMFWYRQDPGLGLRLIYFSYDVKMKEKGDIPEGYSVSREKKERFSLILESASTNQTSMYLCASSLPGVAKNIQYFGAGTRLSVL.

The rearrangement uses TRBV7-6 and TRBJ2-3; 14 bases line up with TRBD2. This CDR3 is built from 16 residues. CDR1 and CDR2 (germline): SGHVS, FNYEAQ. Unmatched junction bases numbered 4, after V lost 5 bases and J lost 3 bases. The CDR3 loop reads CASSMGLAGVTDTQYF. The CDR3 nucleotides are TGTGCCAGCAGCATGGGACTAGCGGGGGTAACAGATACGCAGTATTTT.

CDR3 loop: CASSSEGQGVTEAFF. CDR3 bases: TGCGCCAGCAGCTCCGAGGGACAGGGAGTCACTGAAGCTTTCTTT. This chain connects TRBV5-1 to TRBJ1-1; 9 nucleotides match TRBD1. The CDR3 is made up of 15 amino acids. CDR1 SGHRS and CDR2 YFSETQ come from the germline V gene. The J segment lost 4 bases and the V segment lost 3 bases, leaving 7 bases of the junction unmatched. The complete variable domain, with remaining parts taken from reference TRBV5-1 and TRBJ1-1, reads KAGVTQTPRYLIKTRGQQVTLSCSPISGHRSVSWYQQTPGQGLQFLFEYFSETQRNKGNFPGRFSGRQFSNSRSEMNVSTLELGDSALYLCASSSEGQGVTEAFFGQGTRLTVV.

This clone was recorded only once. J is TRBJ1-2 and V is TRBV10-3; no reliable D call. This CDR3 contains 14 residues. Germline V lookup: CDR1 ENHRY, CDR2 SYGVKD. The ends were cut back, 3 bases at V and 1 base at J, with 9 bases in the middle. CDR3 loop: CAISEQYINYGYTF. Written as DNA, the CDR3 is TGTGCCATCAGTGAACAGTATATTAACTATGGCTACACCTTC.

The V and J genes are TRBV29-1 and TRBJ2-7; 8 bases agree with TRBD1. Germline values: CDR1 SQVTM, CDR2 ANQGSEA. V trimming: 4 bases; J trimming: 4 bases; junction bases outside the gene matches: 0. There are 11 residues in the CDR3. CDR3 sequence reads: CSVGTGYEQYF. Here the CDR3 DNA reads TGCAGCGTTGGGACAGGGTACGAGCAGTACTTC.

The genes are TRBV6-5 and TRBJ1-5; D is unclear. V was trimmed by 4 bases and J by 2 bases, leaving 12 bases between them. The CDR3 contains 15 residues. Germline-derived CDR1 and CDR2 are MNHEY and SVGAGI. In DNA, the CDR3 is TGTGCCAGCAGTTGGTCCCCGGCGGGCAATCAGCCCCAGCATTTT. Translation: CASSWSPAGNQPQHF.

In this sample, this clone turned up once. The chain couples TRBV27 to TRBJ2-7; 7 nucleotides agree with TRBD1. The CDR3 has 15 amino acids. V gave up 4 bases and J gave up 2 bases; unmatched junction bases: 8. The V gene's germline CDR1 is MNHEY and CDR2 SMNVEV (reference sequence). The DNA of the CDR3 is TGTGCCAGCAGTTCAAGACAGGGCCTTACCTACGAGCAGTACTTC. Encoded protein: CASSSRQGLTYEQYF.

This chain uses TRBV12-2 with TRBJ2-7; TRBD2, the D gene given by the table, was not confirmed from the DNA. TRBV12-2 is an annotated pseudogene. The CDR3 is 17 residues long. CDR3 nucleotide sequence: TGTGCAAGTCGCTTTCTAGCGGGGGTCAGAATAACCTACGAGCAGTACTTC. This codes for CASRFLAGVRITYEQYF.

The rearrangement links TRBV5-4 to TRBJ2-1, with TRBD1 as a possible D gene (6 bases). The CDR3 has 16 residues. Looked up from germline, CDR1 is SGHNT and CDR2 is YYREEE (reference sequence). Trimming left V 1 base short and J 7 bases short, with 18 bases between. The DNA of the CDR3 is TGTGCCAGCAGCTTGACCCCTGGGGGCGGGCGGAATGAGCAGTTCTTC. Translating it yields CASSLTPGGGRNEQFF.

The chain employs TRBV10-2 and TRBJ1-3, with TRBD1 identical over 10 bases. In germline, CDR1 is WSHSY, CDR2 SAAADI. The CDR3 runs to 19 residues. V dropped 4 bases and J dropped 1; count of bases not matched to a gene: 13. The DNA of the CDR3 is TGCGCCAGCAGTGCTTTTATGGGACAGGGGACCTTATCTGGAAACACCATATATTTT. Amino acid sequence: CASSAFMGQGTLSGNTIYF.

This chain's CDR3 is CASSQDGYSPSGNTIYF. CDR3 sequence (DNA): TGTGCCAGCAGCCAAGATGGCTACAGTCCCTCTGGAAACACCATATATTTT. The rearrangement uses TRBV4-2 and TRBJ1-3, with D hard to call. The V gene lost 0 bases and the J gene lost 0 bases, with 12 bases spanning the gap. Germline loops: CDR1 LGHNA, CDR2 YNFKEQ. The CDR3 runs 17 residues.